The rows below give T cell receptor beta chains drawn from one sample of a study of breast tumors, draining lymph nodes, adjacent tissues. TCRdb redid the calling of the multiplex PCR reads with MiXCR, one entry per CDR3 protein. The table shows about 230,000 distinct CDR3 sequences, with approximately 31% occurring only once. Sequenced material: axillary lymph node tissue. These receptors all come from a female donor with breast cancer. Some clones in this sample may be carry-over from other donors' samples. Both conserved end residues are part of each CDR3. D genes are given only for firm matches. A clone size is listed for some rows: how often the clone was seen (once, few, many), or a class if it is expanded.

V	J	D	size	DNA	CDR3
TRBV19	TRBJ1-2	TRBD1	many	TGTGCCAGTACCTCTACCGGGACAGGGGCCCCTTACTATGGCTACACCTTC	CASTSTGTGAPYYGYTF
TRBV6-1	TRBJ2-7	-	many	TGTGCCAGCAGTGAATCCTCGACGGTGATGTCCTACGAGCAGTACTTC	CASSESSTVMSYEQYF
TRBV24-1	TRBJ1-2	-	-	TGTGCCACCAGTGACTCGCTAGGAGGGGCCTATGGCTACACCTTC	CATSDSLGGAYGYTF
TRBV9	TRBJ1-4	-	-	TGTGCCAGCAGACCCCAGGGGAATAATGAAAAACTGTTTTTT	CASRPQGNNEKLFF
TRBV6-4	TRBJ1-6	-	once	TGTGCCAGCAGGATCGTGAATTCACCCCTCCACTTT	CASRIVNSPLHF
TRBV6-6	TRBJ2-3	-	few	TGTGCCAGCAGTCCCCAGGGCTTTCAGGAGACAGATACGCAGTATTTT	CASSPQGFQETDTQYF
TRBV7-9	TRBJ2-1	-	once	TGTGCCAGCAGCCCTGGGACAACGGGATTTGCGTATAATGAGCAGTTCTTC	CASSPGTTGFAYNEQFF
TRBV7-2	TRBJ1-6	TRBD1	-	TGTGCCAGCAAGACAGGGGCTAATAATTCACCCCTCCACTTT	CASKTGANNSPLHF
TRBV20-1	TRBJ2-1	-	many	TGCAGTGCTAACGGTAATTTTGCCAATGAGCAGTTCTTC	CSANGNFANEQFF
TRBV9	TRBJ2-1	TRBD2	many	TGTGCCAGCAGCCCCGGGACTAGCGGGATCAATGAGCAGTTCTTC	CASSPGTSGINEQFF
TRBV6-6	TRBJ2-2	TRBD2	many	TGTGCCAGCAGTCTAGAGCGGGAGGCGGGCGGGGAGCTGTTTTTT	CASSLEREAGGELFF
TRBV19	TRBJ2-1	TRBD2	many	TGTGCCAGTAGTATGGCGAATAGCGGGTACGACAATGAGCAGTTCTTC	CASSMANSGYDNEQFF
TRBV19	TRBJ2-1	TRBD1	many	TGTGCCAGTAATGACAGGGGGCGCTTAAATGAGCAGTTCTTC	CASNDRGRLNEQFF
TRBV5-1	TRBJ2-3	TRBD2	many	TGCGCCAGCAGTTTTAGCGGGAGAAGCACAGATACGCAGTATTTT	CASSFSGRSTDTQYF
TRBV5-4	TRBJ2-5	-	many	TGTGCCAGCAGCTGGGACGGCCGAGAGACCCAGTACTTC	CASSWDGRETQYF
TRBV5-5	TRBJ2-7	TRBD2	many	TGTGCCAGCAGCTCGTATACAATCGTCATACTAGCGGGCCCCCTTGGAGGGTTGGAGCAGTACTTC	CASSSYTIVILAGPLGGLEQYF
TRBV13	TRBJ2-6	-	many	TGTGCCAGCAGCTTAGGCCTTAGAGCGTCGGGGGCCAACGTCCTGACTTTC	CASSLGLRASGANVLTF
TRBV4-3	TRBJ1-3	TRBD1	-	TGCGCCAGCAGCCATTCGCCGGGACAGGGGAGAAGGAACACCATATATTTT	CASSHSPGQGRRNTIYF
TRBV19	TRBJ2-3	-	many	TGTGCCAGTAGTATAGACAGCAGCACAGATACGCAGTATTTT	CASSIDSSTDTQYF
TRBV2	TRBJ1-6	-	-	TGTGCCAGCAGTGTGGCTCTCAATTCACCCCTCCACTTT	CASSVALNSPLHF
TRBV28	TRBJ2-1	TRBD1	-	TGTGCCAGCAGTCTCGGACAGGGGGCAAGGGAGCAGTTCTTC	CASSLGQGAREQFF